These T cell receptor beta chains were read from a single sample in a study of graft-versus-host responses after intestinal transplantation. Profiled with immunoSEQ multiplex PCR; TCRdb holds only in-frame clones, not every one. The sample carries over 90,000 clones, 91% recorded once. These receptors are not linked to any known antigen. Sequences were derived from unstimulated CD4+ T cells sorted from spleen or lymph node cells, sampled before transplant. The receptor source for this set is a human donor who was the organ donor for an intestinal transplant. The CDR3 runs from the conserved cysteine through the conserved F or W. D genes are given only for firm matches. Rows may omit the clone size; those that give it use once, few, many or a size class.

V gene	J gene	clone size	D gene	CDR3 DNA	CDR3 protein
TRBV7-8	TRBJ2-7	.	TRBD2	TGTGCCAGCAGCTATAGCGGGGACTCCTACGAGCAGTACTTC	CASSYSGDSYEQYF
TRBV5-4	TRBJ2-3	.	TRBD2	TGTGCCAGCAGCCTCACGGCGGGGGGCACAGATACGCAGTATTTT	CASSLTAGGTDTQYF
TRBV7-3	TRBJ2-5	.	.	TGTGCCAGCAGCTCAGATCCCTGGGAGACCCAGTACTTC	CASSSDPWETQYF
TRBV9	TRBJ1-2	.	TRBD1	TGTGCCAGCAGCTTCACGGGACAGGGGACCTATGGCTACACCTTC	CASSFTGQGTYGYTF
TRBV7-9	TRBJ2-3	.	.	TGTGCCAGCAGCCCCGACAAGCGGGGCACAGATACGCAGTATTTT	CASSPDKRGTDTQYF
TRBV5-6	TRBJ1-1	.	.	TGTGCCAGCAGCTTGGACACGGGCACTGAAGCTTTCTTT	CASSLDTGTEAFF
TRBV19	TRBJ2-1	.	.	TGTGCCAGTAGCAGGGACACGAGCTCCTACAATGAGCAGTTCTTC	CASSRDTSSYNEQFF
TRBV18	TRBJ1-3	once	TRBD1	TGTGCCAGCTCACAGCGGGACAGGGGGCTTTACCACGGAAACACCATATATTTT	CASSQRDRGLYHGNTIYF
TRBV19	TRBJ1-1	few	.	TGTGCCAGTACCAGGGGTGGAATGAACACTGAAGCTTTCTTT	CASTRGGMNTEAFF
TRBV21-1	TRBJ2-5	.	.	TGTGCCAGGCAGGGGGCAGAGACCCAGTACTTC	CARQGAETQYF
TRBV27	TRBJ2-7	.	TRBD1	TGTGCCAGCAGTTCAAAGCCAGGGGGCTTCACCTACGAGCAGTACTTC	CASSSKPGGFTYEQYF
TRBV9	TRBJ2-2	.	.	TGTGCCAGCAGCGTCGGGTGGGGGGGCCAAACCGGGGAGCTGTTTTTT	CASSVGWGGQTGELFF
TRBV1	TRBJ1-2	.	.	TGCACCAGCAGCCAAGATTTAGGGGGCGGCTACACCTTC	CTSSQDLGGGYTF
TRBV6-4	TRBJ2-5	.	TRBD2	TGTGCCAGCAGGGTACTAGCGGGGTTAGGAGAGACCCAGTACTTC	CASRVLAGLGETQYF
TRBV19	TRBJ2-7	.	.	TGTGCCAGTAGGGGGGCCCAAGGAAGGCAGTACTTC	CASRGAQGRQYF
TRBV4-2	TRBJ1-1	.	.	TGTGCCAGCAGCCAGTCACAGGGTTCGAACACTGAAGCTTTCTTT	CASSQSQGSNTEAFF
TRBV5-8	TRBJ2-2	.	TRBD2	TGTGCCAGCAGACTGAAGCGGGGAGGCACCGGGGAGCTGTTTTTT	CASRLKRGGTGELFF
TRBV28	TRBJ1-2	.	TRBD1	TGTGCCAGCAGTTCGTGGGACAGGGCCTTAGGTGGCTACACCTTC	CASSSWDRALGGYTF
TRBV5-1	TRBJ1-4	.	TRBD1	TGCGCCAGCAGCCCGGCCTCGGGACAGGTCTTTGAAAAACTGTTTTTT	CASSPASGQVFEKLFF
TRBV2	TRBJ2-7	once	TRBD2	TGTGCCAGCATGATGAGCGGGGGGGCTGGTGAGCAGTACTTC	CASMMSGGAGEQYF
TRBV19	TRBJ2-7	few	TRBD1	TGTGCCAGTAGTTCGGACAGGGGGCAGGGCGAGCAGTACTTC	CASSSDRGQGEQYF
TRBV11-1	TRBJ1-5	.	.	TGTGCCAGCTCATTGAGGAGCAATCAGCCCCAGCATTTT	CASSLRSNQPQHF
TRBV6-5	TRBJ2-1	.	TRBD2	TGTGCCAGCAGGCGAGCGGGACTAGAGTACAATGAGCAGTTCTTC	CASRRAGLEYNEQFF
TRBV4-3	TRBJ2-1	once	.	TGCGCCAGCTCCTCCGGCGGGGGCCCCTACAATGAGCAGTTCTTC	CASSSGGGPYNEQFF
TRBV11-2	TRBJ1-2	.	.	TGTGCCAGCAGCCCCAACTTGGACTCACGGGCCCGCGGCTACACCTTC	CASSPNLDSRARGYTF
TRBV18	TRBJ2-2	.	TRBD2	TGTGCCAGCTCACCATTGGGACTAGGGGCCGGGGAGCTGTTTTTT	CASSPLGLGAGELFF
TRBV18	TRBJ1-2	.	TRBD1	TGTGCCAGCTCACCGGGAGACAGGGTTCGTGGCTACACCTTC	CASSPGDRVRGYTF
TRBV27	TRBJ2-7	.	.	TGTGCCACCCACGTCATGGGTCAGAGGTCCTACGAGCAGTACTTC	CATHVMGQRSYEQYF
TRBV5-1	TRBJ2-1	.	TRBD1	TGCGCCAGCAGCTTGGGGGGACAGGGGCCTACCCAAGGGCAGTTCTTC	CASSLGGQGPTQGQFF
TRBV29-1	TRBJ1-1	.	.	TGCAGCGTTGAAGACTGGGGAGGGAACACTGAAGCTTTCTTT	CSVEDWGGNTEAFF
TRBV4-1	TRBJ2-7	.	TRBD1	TGTGCCAGCAGCCAGGGGACAGCCAAGGAGCAGTACTTC	CASSQGTAKEQYF
TRBV10-3	TRBJ1-1	.	.	TGTGCCATCAGTGAGTCCTTGTCGGGGAGAGATACTGAAGCTTTCTTT	CAISESLSGRDTEAFF
TRBV7-2	TRBJ2-7	.	.	TGTGCCAGCAGCTTGGCACAGAGCTCCTACGAGCAGTACTTC	CASSLAQSSYEQYF
TRBV11-2	TRBJ1-1	.	.	TGTGCCAGCAAGAGAGAGAGGGCAGCCGGACCCGGGGCTGAAGCTTTCTTT	CASKRERAAGPGAEAFF
TRBV4-2	TRBJ1-2	.	.	TGTGCCAGCAGCCAAGATGGGGGGGGCGTGTATGGCTACACCTTC	CASSQDGGGVYGYTF
TRBV11-1	TRBJ2-1	.	TRBD1	TGTGCCAGCAGCTCCGACAGGGTAGCGCATGAGCAGTTCTTC	CASSSDRVAHEQFF
TRBV5-1	TRBJ2-3	.	TRBD2	TGCGCCAGCAGCTTGGGGGGTAGCGGGGGCACAGATACGCAGTATTTT	CASSLGGSGGTDTQYF
TRBV18	TRBJ1-3	.	.	TGTGCCAGCTCACCCGACGCAGGGTCTGGAAACACCATATATTTT	CASSPDAGSGNTIYF
TRBV12-5	TRBJ1-1	.	TRBD1	TGTGCTAGTGGCAAACCCCTTATCCTAGGGACAGGGACTGAAGCTTTCTTT	CASGKPLILGTGTEAFF
TRBV4-1	TRBJ1-1	.	.	TGCGCCAGCAGTGAAGAAAGGACAAGGACCGAAGCTTTCTTT	CASSEERTRTEAFF
TRBV18	TRBJ1-5	.	.	TGTGCCAGCTCATCGGACAGTTATAGCAATCAGCCCCAGCATTTT	CASSSDSYSNQPQHF
TRBV6-5	TRBJ2-7	.	TRBD1	TGTGCCAGCAGCGGACCGGGACAGGCCTACGAGCAGTACTTC	CASSGPGQAYEQYF
TRBV6-5	TRBJ1-4	.	.	TGTGCCAGCAGTGGGACTTGGAATGAAAAACTGTTTTTT	CASSGTWNEKLFF
TRBV6-5	TRBJ1-2	once	.	TGTGCCAGCAGTCTACAGGGCGCTGACTATGGCTACACCTTC	CASSLQGADYGYTF
TRBV4-3	TRBJ2-1	.	.	TGCGCCAGCAGCGGGCGCGAGCCCAGCTCCTACAATGAGCAGTTCTTC	CASSGREPSSYNEQFF
TRBV6-5	TRBJ1-1	.	.	TGTGCCACCCAGGGGAGGGCGAACACTGAAGCTTTCTTT	CATQGRANTEAFF
TRBV5-5	TRBJ2-7	.	.	TGTGCCAGCAGCCTGTCGCCGGTTGTCAGGGGTGGGCCCTACGAGCAGTACTTC	CASSLSPVVRGGPYEQYF
TRBV2	TRBJ2-7	.	TRBD2	TGTGCCAGCAGTGAAGCGTGGACTAGCGGGGTCACCTACGAGCAGTACTTC	CASSEAWTSGVTYEQYF
TRBV5-4	TRBJ1-2	.	TRBD1	TGTGCCAGCAGCTCGACAGGGCGACCCTATGGCTACACCTTC	CASSSTGRPYGYTF
TRBV7-9	TRBJ1-1	.	.	TGTGCCAGCACCCTGGGGGGTTCGAACACTGAAGCTTTCTTT	CASTLGGSNTEAFF
TRBV21-1	TRBJ1-4	few	.	TGTGCCACCCCCCGCCGGGGCGGGAAACTGAATGAAAAACTGTTTTTT	CATPRRGGKLNEKLFF
TRBV7-3	TRBJ2-7	.	TRBD2	TGTGCCAGCAGCCGGGGGGGCGGGAGTTACGAGCAGTACTTC	CASSRGGGSYEQYF
TRBV7-2	TRBJ1-1	once	.	TGTGCCAGCAGCCACAACAGGGAAGCTTTCTTT	CASSHNREAFF
TRBV7-3	TRBJ2-2	.	.	TGTGCCAGCAGCTACAGGGGACTGCCGAACACCGGGGAGCTGTTTTTT	CASSYRGLPNTGELFF
TRBV19	TRBJ1-3	.	TRBD1	TGTGCCAGTAGTATCCAAGGACAGGGGTGGAACACCATATATTTT	CASSIQGQGWNTIYF
TRBV6-6	TRBJ2-7	.	TRBD1	TGTGCCAGCCTACCTGGACAGGGGACCTACGAGCAGTACTTC	CASLPGQGTYEQYF
TRBV4-1	TRBJ1-6	.	.	TGCGCCAGCAGCCAAGTTCCTAATCGGTACTCACCCCTCCACTTT	CASSQVPNRYSPLHF
TRBV7-9	TRBJ2-7	.	TRBD1	TGTGCCAGCAGCCGGGGACAGGGGGTTAACTACGAGCAGTACTTC	CASSRGQGVNYEQYF
TRBV5-6	TRBJ1-1	.	.	TGTGCCAGCAGCTTGATTAGTCGATTAGGGGCTGAAGCTTTCTTT	CASSLISRLGAEAFF